The 7 T cell receptor beta chains presented below share a single source sample, sequenced in a study of blood T cell repertoires in COVID-19. TCRdb keeps only in-frame clones here, not all; method: immunoSEQ multiplex PCR. Counted here are a few hundred thousand clones, about 89% occurring once; the ten biggest clones make up 0.7% to 0.95%. Source material: PBMCs or T cells enriched from blood (not recorded which). All receptors come from a woman aged 40 to 50 who had been exposed to COVID-19.

V gene TRBV2 combines with J gene TRBJ1-1; no clear D gene. The germline V gene encodes CDR1 SNHLY and CDR2 FYNNEI. V was clipped by 4 bases and J by 1 base, with 10 bases between them. The CDR3 runs to 14 residues. The CDR3 nucleotides read TGTGCCAGCAGTGTCAGAGGGAAGAACACTGAAGCTTTCTTT. Encoded protein: CASSVRGKNTEAFF.

This chain joins TRBV5-1 and TRBJ1-3; D not resolved. The CDR3 consists of 15 residues. Trimming left V 3 bases short and J 4 bases short, with 14 bases between. In germline, CDR1 is SGHRS, CDR2 YFSETQ. CDR3 region: CASSSGGRLGNTIYF. CDR3 coding DNA: TGCGCCAGCAGCTCGGGAGGGAGGTTAGGAAACACCATATATTTT.

CDR3 DNA: TGTGCCAGCAGTGAAGGAAGGGGATCCTACAATGAGCAGTTCTTC. It encodes CASSEGRGSYNEQFF. The chain uses TRBV2 and TRBJ2-1; possibly TRBD1 for D (5 bases). The CDR3 is 15 amino acids. Per the germline V gene, CDR1 is SNHLY and CDR2 is FYNNEI. Trimming took off 1 base at V and 1 base at J, with 8 bases between the two ends.

The V gene is TRBV5-1, the J gene TRBJ2-7; 9 bases fit TRBD2. The V gene end was trimmed by 4 bases and the J gene end by 7 bases; junction bases not matched to a gene: 9. This CDR3 region has 14 residues. Germline-derived CDR1 and CDR2 are SGHRS and YFSETQ. The CDR3 here is CASSRLAAGLEQYF. The CDR3 DNA follows: TGCGCCAGCAGCCGACTAGCGGCGGGTTTGGAGCAGTACTTC.

The V call is TRBV18, the J call TRBJ1-5; D is undetermined. The CDR3 is 14 residues long. Trimming shortened V by 3 bases and J by 7 bases, and 13 bases separated the two germline ends. CDR1 KGHSH and CDR2 LQKENI come from the germline V gene. The CDR3 is CASSPADYGQPQHF. CDR3 bases: TGTGCCAGCTCACCTGCGGATTACGGGCAGCCCCAGCATTTT.

The V gene is TRBV4-1, the J gene TRBJ1-2; D is undetermined. The CDR3 covers 14 residues. The germline V gene has CDR1 MGHRA and CDR2 YSYEKL. Deletions cut 1 base from V and 4 bases from J, with 10 bases between. This chain's CDR3 is CASSQVDTAYGYTF. The DNA of the CDR3 is TGCGCCAGCAGCCAAGTGGATACAGCCTATGGCTACACCTTC.

The rearrangement uses TRBV14 and TRBJ2-1; 13 bases are a match to TRBD2. V shed 3 bases and J 8 bases; nucleotides not matched to a gene: 4. The germline V gene encodes CDR1 SGHDN and CDR2 FVKESK. The CDR3 is 15 residues long. The CDR3, as DNA: TGTGCCAGCAGCCATCGGACTAGCGGGAGTCATGAGCAGTTCTTC. Its protein is CASSHRTSGSHEQFF.